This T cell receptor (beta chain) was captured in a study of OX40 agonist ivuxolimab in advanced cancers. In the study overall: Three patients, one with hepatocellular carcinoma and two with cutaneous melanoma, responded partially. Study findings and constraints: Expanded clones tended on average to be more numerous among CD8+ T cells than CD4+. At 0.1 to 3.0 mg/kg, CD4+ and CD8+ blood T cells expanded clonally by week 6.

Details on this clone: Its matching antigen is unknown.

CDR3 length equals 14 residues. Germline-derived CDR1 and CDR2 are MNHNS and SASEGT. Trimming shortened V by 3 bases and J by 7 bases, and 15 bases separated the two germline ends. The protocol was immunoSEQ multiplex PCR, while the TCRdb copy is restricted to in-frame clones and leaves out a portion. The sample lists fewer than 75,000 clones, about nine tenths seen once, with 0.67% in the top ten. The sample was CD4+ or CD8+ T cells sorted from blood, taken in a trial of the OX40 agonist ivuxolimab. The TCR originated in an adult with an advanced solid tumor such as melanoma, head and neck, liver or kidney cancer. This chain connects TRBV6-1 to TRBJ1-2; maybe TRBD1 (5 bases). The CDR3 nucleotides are TGTGCCAGCAGTGAGGGGGGAGTAAGGATTGGCTACACCTTC. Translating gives CASSEGGVRIGYTF.